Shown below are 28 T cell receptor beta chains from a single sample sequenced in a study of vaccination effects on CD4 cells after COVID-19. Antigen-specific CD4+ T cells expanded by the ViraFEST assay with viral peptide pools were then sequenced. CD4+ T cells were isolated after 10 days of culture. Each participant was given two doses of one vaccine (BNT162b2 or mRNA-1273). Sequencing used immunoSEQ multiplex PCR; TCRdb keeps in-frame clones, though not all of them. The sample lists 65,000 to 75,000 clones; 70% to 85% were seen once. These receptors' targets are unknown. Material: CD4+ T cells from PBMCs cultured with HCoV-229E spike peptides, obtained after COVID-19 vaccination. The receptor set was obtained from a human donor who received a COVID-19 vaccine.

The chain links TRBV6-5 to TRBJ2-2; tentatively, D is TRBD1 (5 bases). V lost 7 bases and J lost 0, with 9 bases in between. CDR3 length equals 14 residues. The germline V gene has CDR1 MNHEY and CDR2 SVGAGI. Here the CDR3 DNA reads TGTGCCAGCATCCCAGGGACGAACACCGGGGAGCTGTTTTTT. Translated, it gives CASIPGTNTGELFF.

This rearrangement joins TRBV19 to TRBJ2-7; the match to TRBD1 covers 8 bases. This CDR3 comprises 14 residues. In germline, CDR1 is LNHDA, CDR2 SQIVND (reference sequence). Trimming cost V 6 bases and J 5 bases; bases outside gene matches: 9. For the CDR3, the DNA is TGTGCCAGTAGCCCAAGGACAGGGAGCCACGAGCAGTACGTC. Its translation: CASSPRTGSHEQYV.

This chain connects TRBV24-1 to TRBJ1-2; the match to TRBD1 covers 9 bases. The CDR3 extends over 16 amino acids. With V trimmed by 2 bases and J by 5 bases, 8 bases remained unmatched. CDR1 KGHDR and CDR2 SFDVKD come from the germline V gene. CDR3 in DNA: TGTGCCACCAGTGATTCCCGAACAGGGGGCGTGTATGGCTACACCTTC. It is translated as CATSDSRTGGVYGYTF.

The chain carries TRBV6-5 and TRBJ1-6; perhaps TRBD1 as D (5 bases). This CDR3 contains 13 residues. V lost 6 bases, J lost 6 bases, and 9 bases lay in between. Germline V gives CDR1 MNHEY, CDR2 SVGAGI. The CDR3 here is CASRQASNSPLHF. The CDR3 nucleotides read TGTGCCAGCAGACAGGCCAGTAATTCACCCCTCCACTTT.

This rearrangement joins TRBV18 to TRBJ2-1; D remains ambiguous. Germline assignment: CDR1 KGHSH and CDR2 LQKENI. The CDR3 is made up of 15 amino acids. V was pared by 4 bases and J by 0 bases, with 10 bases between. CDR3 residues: CASSQAASSYNEQFF. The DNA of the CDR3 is TGTGCCAGCTCACAGGCGGCTAGCTCCTACAATGAGCAGTTCTTC.

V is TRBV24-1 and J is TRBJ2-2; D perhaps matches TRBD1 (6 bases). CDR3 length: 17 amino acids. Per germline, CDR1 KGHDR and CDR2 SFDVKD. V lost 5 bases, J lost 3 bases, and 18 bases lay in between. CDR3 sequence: CATSGIKQGSYTGELFF. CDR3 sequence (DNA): TGTGCCACCAGTGGAATCAAGCAGGGGTCTTACACCGGGGAGCTGTTTTTT.

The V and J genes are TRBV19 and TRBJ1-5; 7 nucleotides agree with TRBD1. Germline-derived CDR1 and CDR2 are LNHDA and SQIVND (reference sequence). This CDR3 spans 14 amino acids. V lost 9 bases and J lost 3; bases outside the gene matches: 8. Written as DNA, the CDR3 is TGTGCCAGCACCCTTACAGGGGACAATCAGCCCCAGCATTTT. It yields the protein CASTLTGDNQPQHF.

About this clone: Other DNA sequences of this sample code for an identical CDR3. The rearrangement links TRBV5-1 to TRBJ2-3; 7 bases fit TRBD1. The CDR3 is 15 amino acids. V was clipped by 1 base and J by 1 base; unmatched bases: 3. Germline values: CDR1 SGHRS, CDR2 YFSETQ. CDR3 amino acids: CASSLTGQGTDTQYF. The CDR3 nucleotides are TGCGCCAGCAGCTTGACAGGACAGGGCACAGATACGCAGTATTTT.

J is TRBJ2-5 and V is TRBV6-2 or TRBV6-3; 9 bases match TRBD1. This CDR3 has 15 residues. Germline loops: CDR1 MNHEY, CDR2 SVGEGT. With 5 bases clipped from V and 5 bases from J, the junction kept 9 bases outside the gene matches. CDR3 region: CASSNRDREWETQYF. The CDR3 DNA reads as TGTGCCAGCAGTAACCGGGACAGGGAGTGGGAGACCCAGTACTTC.

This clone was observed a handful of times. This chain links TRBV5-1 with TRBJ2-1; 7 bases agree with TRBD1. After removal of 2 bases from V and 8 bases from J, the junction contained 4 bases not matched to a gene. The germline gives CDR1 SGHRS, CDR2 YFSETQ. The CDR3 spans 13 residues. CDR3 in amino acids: CASSFNRGHEQFF. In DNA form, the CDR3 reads TGCGCCAGCAGCTTTAACAGGGGACATGAGCAGTTCTTC.

CDR3 residues: CASSQSGLLSYEQYV. The CDR3, as DNA: TGTGCCAGCAGCCAAAGCGGGCTTCTCAGCTACGAGCAGTACGTC. This chain joins TRBV7-9 and TRBJ2-7; D may be TRBD2 (6 bases). This CDR3 is 15 amino acids long. The V end lost 5 bases, the J end lost 3 bases, and 17 bases lay between the germline ends. Germline CDR1 reads SEHNR; CDR2 reads FQNEAQ (reference sequence).

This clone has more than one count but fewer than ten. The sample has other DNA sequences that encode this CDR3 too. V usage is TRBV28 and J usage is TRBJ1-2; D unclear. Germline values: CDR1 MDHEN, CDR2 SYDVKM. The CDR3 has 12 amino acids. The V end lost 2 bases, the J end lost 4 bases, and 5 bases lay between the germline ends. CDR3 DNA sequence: TGTGCCAGCAGTTTAGGGTTCTATGGCTACACCTTC. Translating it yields CASSLGFYGYTF.

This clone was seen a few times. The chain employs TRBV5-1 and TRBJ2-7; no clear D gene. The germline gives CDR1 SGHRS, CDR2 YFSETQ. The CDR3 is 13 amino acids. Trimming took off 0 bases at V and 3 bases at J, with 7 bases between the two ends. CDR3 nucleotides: TGCGCCAGCAGCTTGGCCACGGGCTACGAGCAGTACGTC. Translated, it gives CASSLATGYEQYV.

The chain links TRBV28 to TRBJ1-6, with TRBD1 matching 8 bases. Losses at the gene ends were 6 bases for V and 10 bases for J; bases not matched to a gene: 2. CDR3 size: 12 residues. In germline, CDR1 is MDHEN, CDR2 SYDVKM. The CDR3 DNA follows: TGTGCCAGCAGGGACAGGGACTCACCCCTCCACTTT. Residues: CASRDRDSPLHF. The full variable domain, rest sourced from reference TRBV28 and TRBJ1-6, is DVKVTQSSRYLVKRTGEKVFLECVQDMDHENMFWYRQDPGLGLRLIYFSYDVKMKEKGDIPEGYSVSREKKERFSLILESASTNQTSMYLCASRDRDSPLHFGNGTRLTVT.

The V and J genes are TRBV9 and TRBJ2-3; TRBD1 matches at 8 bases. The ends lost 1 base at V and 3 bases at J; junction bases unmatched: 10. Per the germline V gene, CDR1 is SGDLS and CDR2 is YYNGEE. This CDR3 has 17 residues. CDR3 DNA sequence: TGTGCCAGCAGCGTACTCCCCTCAGGGGGCCGAACAGATACGCAGTATTTT. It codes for CASSVLPSGGRTDTQYF.

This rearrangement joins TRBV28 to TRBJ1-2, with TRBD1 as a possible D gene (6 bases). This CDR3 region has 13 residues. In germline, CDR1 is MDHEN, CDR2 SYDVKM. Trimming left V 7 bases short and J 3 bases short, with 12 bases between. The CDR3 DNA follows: TGTGCCAGCAAGGCGGGGGCAGACTATGGCTACACCTTC. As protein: CASKAGADYGYTF.

The CDR3 nucleotides read TGTGCCTGGAGCCGGGACACAGATACGCAGTATTTT. This gives the protein CAWSRDTDTQYF. This chain joins TRBV30 and TRBJ2-3; possibly TRBD2 for D (5 bases). Germline V CDR1 and CDR2: GTSNPN, SVGIG (reference sequence). V dropped 3 bases and J dropped 2 bases, with 6 bases sitting between them. This CDR3 comprises 12 residues.

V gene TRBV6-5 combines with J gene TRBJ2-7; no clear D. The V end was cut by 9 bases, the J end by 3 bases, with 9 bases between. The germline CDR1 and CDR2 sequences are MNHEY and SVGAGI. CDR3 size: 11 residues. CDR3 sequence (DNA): TGTGCCAGAGTGGGGTTCTACGAGCAGTACGTC. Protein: CARVGFYEQYV.

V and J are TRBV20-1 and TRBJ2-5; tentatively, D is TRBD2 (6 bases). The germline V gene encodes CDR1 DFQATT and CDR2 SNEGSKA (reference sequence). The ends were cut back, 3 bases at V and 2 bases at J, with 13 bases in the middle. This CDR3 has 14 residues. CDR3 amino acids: CSASSGGRQETQYF. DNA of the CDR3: TGCAGTGCTAGTAGTGGGGGGAGGCAAGAGACCCAGTACTTC.

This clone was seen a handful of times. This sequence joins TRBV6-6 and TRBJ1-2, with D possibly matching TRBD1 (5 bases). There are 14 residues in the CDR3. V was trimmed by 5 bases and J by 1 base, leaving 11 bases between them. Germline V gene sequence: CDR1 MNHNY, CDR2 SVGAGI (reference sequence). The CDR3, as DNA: TGTGCCAGCAGTCTGAATGGGGGTAACTATGGCTACACCTTC. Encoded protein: CASSLNGGNYGYTF.

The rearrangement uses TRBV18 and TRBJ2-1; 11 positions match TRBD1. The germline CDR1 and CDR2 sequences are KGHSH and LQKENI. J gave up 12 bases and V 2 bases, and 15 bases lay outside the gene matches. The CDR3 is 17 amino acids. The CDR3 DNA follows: TGTGCCAGCTCACCAATAGGCCCGGGACAGGGGGATTTGTCGCAGTTCTTC. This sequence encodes CASSPIGPGQGDLSQFF. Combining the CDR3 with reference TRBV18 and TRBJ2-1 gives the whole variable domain NAGVMQNPRHLVRRRGQEARLRCSPMKGHSHVYWYRQLPEEGLKFMVYLQKENIIDESGMPKERFSAEFPKEGPSILRIQQVVRGDSAAYFCASSPIGPGQGDLSQFFGPGTRLTVL.

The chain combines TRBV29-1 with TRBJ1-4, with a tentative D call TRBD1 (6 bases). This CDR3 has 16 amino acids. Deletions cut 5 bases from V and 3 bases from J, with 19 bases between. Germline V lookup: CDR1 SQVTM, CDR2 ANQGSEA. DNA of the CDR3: TGCAGCGTTTTCGAGCGGCTACAGGGAGCTAATGAAAAACTGTTTTTT. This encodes CSVFERLQGANEKLFF.

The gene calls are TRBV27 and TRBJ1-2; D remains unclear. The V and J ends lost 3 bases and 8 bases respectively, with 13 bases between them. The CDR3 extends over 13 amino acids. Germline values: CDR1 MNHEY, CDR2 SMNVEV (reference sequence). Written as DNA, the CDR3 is TGTGCCAGCAGTTTCTGGGGAATGAGGGGCTACACCTTC. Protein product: CASSFWGMRGYTF.

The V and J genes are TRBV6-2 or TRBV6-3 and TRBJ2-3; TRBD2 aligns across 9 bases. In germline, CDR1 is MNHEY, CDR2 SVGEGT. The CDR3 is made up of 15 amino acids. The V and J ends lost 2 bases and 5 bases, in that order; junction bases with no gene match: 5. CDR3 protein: CASSYGGGGKDTQYF. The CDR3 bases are TGTGCCAGCAGTTACGGCGGGGGGGGGAAAGATACGCAGTATTTT.

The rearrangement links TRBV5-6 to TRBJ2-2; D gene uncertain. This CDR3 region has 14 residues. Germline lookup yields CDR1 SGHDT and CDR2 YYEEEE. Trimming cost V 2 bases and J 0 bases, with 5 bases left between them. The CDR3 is CASSLRANTGELFF. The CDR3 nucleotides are TGTGCCAGCAGCTTACGGGCGAACACCGGGGAGCTGTTTTTT.

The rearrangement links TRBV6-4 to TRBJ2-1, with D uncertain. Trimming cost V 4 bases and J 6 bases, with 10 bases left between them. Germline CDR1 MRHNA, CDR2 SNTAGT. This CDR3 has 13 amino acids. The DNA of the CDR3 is TGTGCCAGCAGTGTTAAGATTAGCAATGAGCAGTTCTTC. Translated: CASSVKISNEQFF.

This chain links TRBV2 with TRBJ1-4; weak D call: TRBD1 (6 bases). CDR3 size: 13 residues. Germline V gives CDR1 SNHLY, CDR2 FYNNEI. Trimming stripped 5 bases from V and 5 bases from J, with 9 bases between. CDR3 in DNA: TGTGCCAGCAGTCCCGGACAGAATGAAAAACTGTTTTTT. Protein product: CASSPGQNEKLFF.

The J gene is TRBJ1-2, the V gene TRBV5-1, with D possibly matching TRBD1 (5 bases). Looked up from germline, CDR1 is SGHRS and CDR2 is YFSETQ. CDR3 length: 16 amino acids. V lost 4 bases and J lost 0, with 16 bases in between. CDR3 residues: CASSPGERGPNYGYTF. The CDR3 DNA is TGCGCCAGCAGCCCCGGGGAGAGGGGTCCTAACTATGGCTACACCTTC.